The T cell receptor beta chain described here comes from a study of cytomegalovirus exposure and HLA in healthy donors. Study results and caveats: The productive fraction for most TCR beta V segments was about 90% or about 30% in an earlier analysis. Later analysis revealed greater clonal expansion in HLA-associated TCR beta chains than in equally common others. For TCR beta chains, V- and J-gene trimming was later linked to a missense DCLRE1C variant.

Samples came from healthy bone marrow donors. Primers for the PCR totalled 60 Vbeta and 13 Jbeta. This table comes from immunoSEQ multiplex PCR, and its TCRdb copy is limited to in-frame clones, with some not included. The table lists 90,000 to 120,000 clones, about 75% of them singletons. As regards this clone: Its antigen remains unknown.

Looked up from germline, CDR1 is SGHTA and CDR2 is FQGTGA. CDR3 length: 13 residues. The chain couples TRBV7-3 to TRBJ2-5; D is uncertain. With the DNA end fitting TRBJ2-7 better, the J assignment may be wrong. The receptor was derived from a woman aged 18-30 years in good health and CMV-seropositive. Sequencing was done on a sample of PBMCs. CDR3: CASSLDLSHEQYF. As DNA, the CDR3 is TGTGCCAGCAGCTTAGACTTGTCGCACGAGCAGTACTTC.